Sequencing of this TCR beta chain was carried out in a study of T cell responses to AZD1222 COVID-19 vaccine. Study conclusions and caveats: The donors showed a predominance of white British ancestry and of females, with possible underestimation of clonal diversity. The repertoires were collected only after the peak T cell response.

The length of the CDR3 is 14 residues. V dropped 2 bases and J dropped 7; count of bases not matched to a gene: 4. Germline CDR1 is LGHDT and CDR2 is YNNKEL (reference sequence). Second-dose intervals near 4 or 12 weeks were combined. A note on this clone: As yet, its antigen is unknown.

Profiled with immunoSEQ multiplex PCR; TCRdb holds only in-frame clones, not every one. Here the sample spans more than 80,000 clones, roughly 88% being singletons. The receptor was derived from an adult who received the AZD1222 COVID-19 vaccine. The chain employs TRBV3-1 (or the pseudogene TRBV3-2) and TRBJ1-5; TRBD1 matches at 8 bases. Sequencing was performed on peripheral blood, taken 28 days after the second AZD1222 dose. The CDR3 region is CASSQTGGGQPQHF. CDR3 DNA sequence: TGTGCCAGCAGCCAAACAGGGGGAGGACAGCCCCAGCATTTT.